The sequence of this TCR beta chain was determined in a study of T cell changes during pregnancy in multiple sclerosis. The CDR3 has 15 amino acids. The ends were cut back, 7 bases at V and 0 bases at J, with 13 bases in the middle. Germline values: CDR1 MNHEY, CDR2 SVGAGI. TCRdb's table, derived via immunoSEQ multiplex PCR, lists solely in-frame clones and lacks some. Of 50,000 or so clones in the sample, approximately 92% are singletons; the top ten hold approximately 0.5%. This clonotype was sampled from a female donor with multiple sclerosis, enrolled in a pregnancy study. The sequences come from CD4+ T cells from peripheral blood mononuclear cells, collected after pregnancy. The chain employs TRBV6-5 and TRBJ2-1; TRBD1 is a possible D gene (6 bases). The CDR3 spells CASTPDRSSYNEQFF. Here the CDR3 DNA reads TGTGCCAGCACACCGGACAGAAGCTCCTACAATGAGCAGTTCTTC.